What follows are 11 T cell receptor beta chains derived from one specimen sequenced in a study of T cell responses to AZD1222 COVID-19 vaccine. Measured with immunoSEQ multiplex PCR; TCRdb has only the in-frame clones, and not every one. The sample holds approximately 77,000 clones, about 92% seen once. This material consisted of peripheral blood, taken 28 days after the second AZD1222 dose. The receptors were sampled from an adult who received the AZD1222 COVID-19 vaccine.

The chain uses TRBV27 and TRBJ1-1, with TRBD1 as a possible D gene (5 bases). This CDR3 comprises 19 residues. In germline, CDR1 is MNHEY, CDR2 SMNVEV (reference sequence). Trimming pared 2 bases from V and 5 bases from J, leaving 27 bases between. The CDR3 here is CASSLRGRQGRILGTEAFF. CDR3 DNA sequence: TGTGCCAGCAGTTTAAGAGGGCGGCAGGGAAGAATCTTGGGTACTGAAGCTTTCTTT.

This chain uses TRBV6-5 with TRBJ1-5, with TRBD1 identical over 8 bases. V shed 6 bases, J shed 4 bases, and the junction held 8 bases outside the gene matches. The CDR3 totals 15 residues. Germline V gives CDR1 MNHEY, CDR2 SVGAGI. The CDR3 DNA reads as TGTGCCAGCAGGGAGGACAGGGTACGAAATCAGCCCCAGCATTTT. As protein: CASREDRVRNQPQHF.

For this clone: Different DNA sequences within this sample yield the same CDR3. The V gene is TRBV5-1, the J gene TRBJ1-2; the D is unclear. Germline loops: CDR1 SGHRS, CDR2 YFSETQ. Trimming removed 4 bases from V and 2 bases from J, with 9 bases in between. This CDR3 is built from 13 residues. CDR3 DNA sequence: TGCGCCAGCAGCCTGGGAGCCAACTATGGCTACACCTTC. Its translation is CASSLGANYGYTF.

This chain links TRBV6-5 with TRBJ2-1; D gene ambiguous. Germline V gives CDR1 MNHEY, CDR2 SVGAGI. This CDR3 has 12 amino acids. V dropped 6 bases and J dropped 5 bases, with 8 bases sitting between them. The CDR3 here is CASSPDHNEQFF. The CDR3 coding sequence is TGTGCCAGCAGCCCCGACCACAATGAGCAGTTCTTC.

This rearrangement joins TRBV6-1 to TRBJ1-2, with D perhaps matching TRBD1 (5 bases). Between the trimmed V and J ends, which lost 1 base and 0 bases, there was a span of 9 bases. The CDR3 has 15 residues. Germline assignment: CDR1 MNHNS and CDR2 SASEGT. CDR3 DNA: TGTGCCAGCAGTGAAGTGGACACGGCTAACTATGGCTACACCTTC. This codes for CASSEVDTANYGYTF.

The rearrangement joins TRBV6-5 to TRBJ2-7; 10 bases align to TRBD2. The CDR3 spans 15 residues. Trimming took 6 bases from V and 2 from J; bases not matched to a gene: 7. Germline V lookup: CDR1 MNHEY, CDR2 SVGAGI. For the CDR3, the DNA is TGTGCCAGCAGCCTTAGCGGGAGGCTCACCTACGAGCAGTACTTC. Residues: CASSLSGRLTYEQYF.

CDR3 bases: TGCGCCAGCAGGGACACCAGTAACACCGGGGAGCTGTTTTTT. Protein product: CASRDTSNTGELFF. The chain has TRBV10-2 and TRBJ2-2; a possible D gene is TRBD1 (5 bases). The CDR3 is made up of 14 amino acids. V was shortened by 6 bases and J by 2 bases, with 10 bases between the two germline ends. The germline V gene has CDR1 WSHSY and CDR2 SAAADI.

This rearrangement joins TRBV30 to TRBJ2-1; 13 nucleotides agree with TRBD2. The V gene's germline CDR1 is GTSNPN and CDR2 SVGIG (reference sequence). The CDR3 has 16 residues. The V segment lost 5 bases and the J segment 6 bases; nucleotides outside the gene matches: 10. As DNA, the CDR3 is TGTGCCTGGTTTGGGCGGGGACTAGCGGGAAGCAATGAGCAGTTCTTC. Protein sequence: CAWFGRGLAGSNEQFF. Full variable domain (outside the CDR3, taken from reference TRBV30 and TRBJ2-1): SQTIHQWPATLVQPVGSPLSLECTVEGTSNPNLYWYRQAAGRGLQLLFYSVGIGQISSEVPQNLSASRPQDRQFILSSKKLLLSDSGFYLCAWFGRGLAGSNEQFFGPGTRLTVL.

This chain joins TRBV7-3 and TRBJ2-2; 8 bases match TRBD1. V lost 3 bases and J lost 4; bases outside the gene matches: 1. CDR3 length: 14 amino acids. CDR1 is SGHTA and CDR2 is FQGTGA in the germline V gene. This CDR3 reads CASSFGTGTGELFF. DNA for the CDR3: TGTGCCAGCAGCTTTGGGACAGGCACCGGGGAGCTGTTTTTT.

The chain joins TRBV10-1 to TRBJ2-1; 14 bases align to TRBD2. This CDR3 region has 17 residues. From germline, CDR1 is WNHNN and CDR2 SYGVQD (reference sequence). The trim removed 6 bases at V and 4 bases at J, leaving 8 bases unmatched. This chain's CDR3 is CASRGGTSGRRYNEQFF. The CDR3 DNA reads TGCGCCAGCAGGGGGGGGACTAGCGGGAGACGATACAATGAGCAGTTCTTC.

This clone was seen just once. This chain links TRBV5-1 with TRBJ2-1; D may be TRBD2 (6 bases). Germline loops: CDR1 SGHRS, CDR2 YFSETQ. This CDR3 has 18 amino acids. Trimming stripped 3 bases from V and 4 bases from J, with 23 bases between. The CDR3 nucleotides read TGCGCCAGCAGCTCAAGCCCCCGGGGGTCTAGCTCTTACAATGAGCAGTTCTTC. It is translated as CASSSSPRGSSSYNEQFF.